Listed here are 25 T cell receptor beta chains from one sample, sequenced in a study of blood T cell repertoires in COVID-19. Data came from immunoSEQ multiplex PCR; TCRdb stores just in-frame clones and leaves some out. The table shows a few hundred thousand clones, with 70% to 90% occurring only once. Specimen: PBMCs or T cells enriched from blood (not recorded which). The receptors were gathered from a woman aged 25 to 45 who had recovered from COVID-19.

The rearrangement joins TRBV10-3 to TRBJ1-1; 9 bases fit TRBD1. V trimming: 6 bases; J trimming: 7 bases; junction bases outside the gene matches: 9. The germline V gene has CDR1 ENHRY and CDR2 SYGVKD. The CDR3 contains 14 residues. The CDR3 coding sequence is TGTGCCATCAGCCTCGACAGGGGGTCCCTTGAAGCTTTCTTT. Residues: CAISLDRGSLEAFF.

J is TRBJ2-3 and V is TRBV5-1, with D perhaps matching TRBD1 (6 bases). In germline, CDR1 is SGHRS, CDR2 YFSETQ. The CDR3 is 16 amino acids. V lost 5 bases and J 3 bases, leaving 19 bases between the germline ends. Here the CDR3 reads CASRENTGKGTDTQYF. CDR3 bases: TGCGCCAGCAGGGAAAATACAGGGAAGGGGACAGATACGCAGTATTTT. Looking up the rest from reference TRBV5-1 and TRBJ2-3 gives the full variable domain: KAGVTQTPRYLIKTRGQQVTLSCSPISGHRSVSWYQQTPGQGLQFLFEYFSETQRNKGNFPGRFSGRQFSNSRSEMNVSTLELGDSALYLCASRENTGKGTDTQYFGPGTRLTVL.

In its sample, this clone was seen once. This chain connects TRBV5-6 to TRBJ1-1; no firm D call. The V end lost 7 bases, the J end lost 1 base, and 14 bases lay between the germline ends. The CDR3 has 14 residues. CDR1 and CDR2 (germline): SGHDT, YYEEEE. This CDR3 is CASAHGRGNTEAFF. CDR3 in DNA: TGTGCCAGCGCCCACGGGAGAGGGAACACTGAAGCTTTCTTT.

The chain recombines TRBV7-8 with TRBJ1-3, with 7 bases fitting TRBD1. This CDR3 has 18 amino acids. V was clipped by 1 base and J by 3 bases; unmatched bases: 12. Germline assignment: CDR1 SGHVS and CDR2 FQNEAQ. This CDR3 reads CASSLERSAQGYGNTIYF. The CDR3 DNA sequence: TGTGCCAGCAGCTTAGAAAGGTCTGCACAGGGGTATGGAAACACCATATATTTT. Full variable domain (outside the CDR3, taken from reference TRBV7-8 and TRBJ1-3): GAGVSQSPRYKVAKRGQDVALRCDPISGHVSLFWYQQALGQGPEFLTYFQNEAQLDKSGLPSDRFFAERPEGSVSTLKIQRTQQEDSAVYLCASSLERSAQGYGNTIYFGEGSWLTVV.

This clone was counted a single time. The chain combines TRBV7-9 with TRBJ1-1; weak D call: TRBD1 (5 bases). The germline CDR1 and CDR2 sequences are SEHNR and FQNEAQ (reference sequence). V was pared by 7 bases and J by 0 bases, with 12 bases between. The CDR3 is 14 residues long. CDR3 sequence (DNA): TGTGCCAGCATTGGCAGGGTCTTGAACACTGAAGCTTTCTTT. It is translated as CASIGRVLNTEAFF.

This chain uses TRBV9 with TRBJ1-2; D uncertain. The CDR3 contains 11 residues. Germline V gene lookup returns CDR1 SGDLS and CDR2 YYNGEE. Trimming removed 5 bases from V and 3 bases from J, with 5 bases in between. This CDR3 is CASSSDYGYTF. As DNA, the CDR3 is TGTGCCAGCAGTTCAGACTATGGCTACACCTTC.

This clone was detected only once. The genes are TRBV12-5 and TRBJ2-7, with 7 bases that match TRBD2. The J segment lost 3 bases and the V segment lost 2 bases, leaving 4 bases of the junction unmatched. Germline V gene lookup returns CDR1 LGHNT and CDR2 FRNRAP. This CDR3 has 14 residues. Here the CDR3 reads CASGLSREGYEQYF. CDR3 nucleotide sequence: TGTGCTAGTGGTTTGAGCAGGGAGGGCTACGAGCAGTACTTC.

The rearrangement uses TRBV3-1 (or the pseudogene TRBV3-2) and TRBJ2-5; weak D call: TRBD2 (7 bases). The CDR3 consists of 14 residues. CDR1 is LGHDT and CDR2 is YNNKEL in the germline V gene (reference sequence). Between the trimmed V and J ends, which lost 3 bases and 5 bases, there was a span of 13 bases. This chain's CDR3 is CASSQGGAVETQYF. The CDR3 DNA follows: TGTGCCAGCAGCCAGGGGGGGGCCGTGGAGACCCAGTACTTC.

V gene TRBV5-4 combines with J gene TRBJ2-5; a weak D match, TRBD1 (5 bases). The germline V and J ends were trimmed by 4 bases and 1 base, with 11 bases remaining between them. The germline V gene encodes CDR1 SGHNT and CDR2 YYREEE (reference sequence). This CDR3 has 14 residues. The DNA for the CDR3 is TGTGCCAGCAGCCGACTTGACAGCCAAGAGACCCAGTACTTC. Amino acid sequence: CASSRLDSQETQYF.

This chain joins TRBV5-1 and TRBJ1-2; tentatively, D is TRBD1 (6 bases). With 0 bases removed from V and 5 bases from J, the gap between germline ends came to 14 bases. Germline CDR1 reads SGHRS; CDR2 reads YFSETQ. The CDR3 runs to 15 residues. The CDR3 loop is CASSLEWGHKYGYTF. The DNA for the CDR3 is TGCGCCAGCAGCTTGGAGTGGGGACACAAATATGGCTACACCTTC.

The sample holds one count of this clone. The chain is built from TRBV6-2 or TRBV6-3 and TRBJ1-1; D not certain. Trimming cost V 6 bases and J 0 bases, with 11 bases left between them. This CDR3 has 14 residues. Germline CDR1 and CDR2: MNHEY and SVGEGT. The CDR3 nucleotides are TGTGCCAGCAGATACCGGTCATTGAACACTGAAGCTTTCTTT. Translated, it gives CASRYRSLNTEAFF.

V and J are TRBV29-1 and TRBJ1-2, with D perhaps matching TRBD1 (6 bases). The ends were cut back, 0 bases at V and 5 bases at J, with 13 bases in the middle. This CDR3 comprises 14 residues. CDR1 is SQVTM, CDR2 ANQGSEA, per germline. The CDR3 nucleotides are TGCAGCGTTGAAGATCTGAACAGGGTGTATGGCTACACCTTC. Protein sequence: CSVEDLNRVYGYTF.

This chain joins TRBV10-3 and TRBJ2-2, with 7 bases lining up with TRBD2. Germline CDR1 reads ENHRY; CDR2 reads SYGVKD. V shed 0 bases and J 4 bases; nucleotides not matched to a gene: 14. The CDR3 contains 19 residues. The CDR3 spells CAISESRQTGTTPTGELFF. The DNA of the CDR3 is TGTGCCATCAGTGAGTCTAGACAGACCGGGACTACTCCCACCGGGGAGCTGTTTTTT.

CDR3 in DNA: TGTGCCAGCTCCCCTTGGAGGGCAGACGAGCAGTACTTC. As protein: CASSPWRADEQYF. This chain connects TRBV2 to TRBJ2-7; tentative D call: TRBD2 (6 bases). The CDR3 spans 13 residues. The germline V and J ends were trimmed by 8 bases and 5 bases, with 16 bases remaining between them. CDR1 is SNHLY, CDR2 FYNNEI, per germline.

The chain employs TRBV6-5 and TRBJ1-4, with a weak D call TRBD1 (6 bases). In germline, CDR1 is MNHEY, CDR2 SVGAGI. V was pared by 0 bases and J by 6 bases, with 14 bases between. This CDR3 has 16 residues. The CDR3 nucleotides read TGTGCCAGCAGTTACTCGTTCAGGGGTTGGGATGAAAAACTGTTTTTT. This sequence encodes CASSYSFRGWDEKLFF.

A few counts support this clone. This chain uses TRBV6-5 with TRBJ2-7; 7 nucleotides line up with TRBD1. The length of the CDR3 is 14 residues. Germline loops: CDR1 MNHEY, CDR2 SVGAGI. V lost 6 bases and J lost 5; bases outside the gene matches: 10. The CDR3 coding sequence is TGTGCCAGCAGCCCCGACAGGGACACCCACGAGCAGTACTTC. Translation: CASSPDRDTHEQYF.

The rearrangement joins TRBV12-5 to TRBJ2-7; no clear D gene. The germline V gene encodes CDR1 LGHNT and CDR2 FRNRAP. V lost 2 bases to trimming and J lost 4 bases, with 9 bases between them. This CDR3 is 13 amino acids long. The CDR3 nucleotides are TGTGCTAGTGGTTTGTTAGGCGGTTACGAGCAGTACTTC. It yields the protein CASGLLGGYEQYF.

The gene calls are TRBV4-1 and TRBJ2-7; the match to TRBD1 covers 8 bases. Trimming removed 2 bases from V and 7 bases from J; junction bases left unmatched: 4. CDR1 MGHRA and CDR2 YSYEKL come from the germline V gene. The CDR3 totals 13 residues. CDR3 in amino acids: CASSQQGAREQYF. In DNA, the CDR3 is TGCGCCAGCAGCCAACAGGGGGCGCGGGAGCAGTACTTC.

The V and J genes are TRBV30 and TRBJ1-6; D is perhaps TRBD1 (5 bases). CDR3 length equals 13 residues. Germline loops: CDR1 GTSNPN, CDR2 SVGIG (reference sequence). CDR3 residues: CVIRDGGNSPLHF. The CDR3 nucleotides read TGTGTAATTAGAGACGGGGGTAATTCACCCCTCCACTTT.

The chain joins TRBV11-2 to TRBJ1-1, with a possible D match to TRBD1 (5 bases). CDR1 is SGHAT and CDR2 is FQNNGV in the germline V gene. This CDR3 spans 15 amino acids. The germline V and J ends were trimmed by 1 base and 6 bases, with 15 bases remaining between them. CDR3 nucleotide sequence: TGTGCCAGCAGCTTAGGGGGTGGGTGGGGCGCTGAAGCTTTCTTT. Translated, it gives CASSLGGGWGAEAFF. Full variable domain (outside the CDR3, taken from reference TRBV11-2 and TRBJ1-1): EAGVAQSPRYKIIEKRQSVAFWCNPISGHATLYWYQQILGQGPKLLIQFQNNGVVDDSQLPKDRFSAERLKGVDSTLKIQPAKLEDSAVYLCASSLGGGWGAEAFFGQGTRLTVV.

V and J are TRBV5-8 and TRBJ2-1; 10 bases align to TRBD2. Germline loops: CDR1 SGHTS, CDR2 YDEGEE. Unmatched junction bases numbered 9, after V lost 0 bases and J lost 6 bases. The CDR3 is 17 amino acids. The CDR3 protein is CASSLGLAGPAGNEQFF. The CDR3 DNA reads as TGTGCCAGCAGCTTGGGACTAGCGGGCCCGGCGGGCAATGAGCAGTTCTTC.

The chain joins TRBV27 to TRBJ1-1; TRBD1 aligns across 9 bases. Per the germline V gene, CDR1 is MNHEY and CDR2 is SMNVEV (reference sequence). CDR3 length: 15 amino acids. V was clipped by 5 bases and J by 5 bases; unmatched bases: 9. The CDR3 here is CASSPVDRGGTEAFF. In DNA, the CDR3 is TGTGCCAGCAGTCCCGTGGACAGGGGAGGGACTGAAGCTTTCTTT.

As regards this clone: A read error may account for a junction end that differs from germline. The rearrangement uses TRBV11-1 and TRBJ1-1; a possible D gene is TRBD1 (5 bases). The germline V gene has CDR1 SGHAT and CDR2 FQDESV (reference sequence). The CDR3 is 13 amino acids. The CDR3 loop reads CASSPTGTPQGGF. For the CDR3, the DNA is TGTGCCAGCAGCCCCACTGGGACTCCTCAGGGAGGTTTT. The full variable domain, with the rest looked up from reference TRBV11-1 and TRBJ1-1, is EAEVAQSPRYKITEKSQAVAFWCDPISGHATLYWYRQILGQGPELLVQFQDESVVDDSQLPKDRFSAERLKGVDSTLKIQPAELGDSAMYLCASSPTGTPQGGFGQGTRLTVV.

The chain uses TRBV19 and TRBJ1-1; TRBD1 matches 7 bases. This CDR3 contains 15 residues. The trim removed 0 bases at V and 6 bases at J, leaving 7 bases unmatched. Germline V gene lookup returns CDR1 LNHDA and CDR2 SQIVND (reference sequence). CDR3 coding DNA: TGTGCCAGTAGTATAGATAGGACAGGCTATCCTGAAGCTTTCTTT. Its translation is CASSIDRTGYPEAFF.

The chain uses TRBV7-3 and TRBJ1-3; no definite D call. In germline, CDR1 is SGHTA, CDR2 FQGTGA. CDR3 length: 13 amino acids. The V gene lost 5 bases and the J gene lost 2 bases, with 7 bases spanning the gap. CDR3 loop: CASSPGPGNTIYF. CDR3 coding DNA: TGTGCCAGCAGCCCAGGTCCTGGAAACACCATATATTTT.